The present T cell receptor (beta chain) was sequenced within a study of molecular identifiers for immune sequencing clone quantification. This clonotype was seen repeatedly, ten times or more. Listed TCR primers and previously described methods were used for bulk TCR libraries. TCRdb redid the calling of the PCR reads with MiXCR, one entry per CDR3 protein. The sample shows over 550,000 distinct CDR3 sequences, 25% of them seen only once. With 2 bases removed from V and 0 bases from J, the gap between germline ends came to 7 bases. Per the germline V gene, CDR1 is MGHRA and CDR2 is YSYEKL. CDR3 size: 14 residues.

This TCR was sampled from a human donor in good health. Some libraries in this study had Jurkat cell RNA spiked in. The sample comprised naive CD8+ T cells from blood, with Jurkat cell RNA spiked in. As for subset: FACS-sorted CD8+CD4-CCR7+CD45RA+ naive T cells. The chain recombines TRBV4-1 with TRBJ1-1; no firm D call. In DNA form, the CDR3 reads TGCGCCAGCAGCCAAAGCCAGATGAACACTGAAGCTTTCTTT. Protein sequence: CASSQSQMNTEAFF.